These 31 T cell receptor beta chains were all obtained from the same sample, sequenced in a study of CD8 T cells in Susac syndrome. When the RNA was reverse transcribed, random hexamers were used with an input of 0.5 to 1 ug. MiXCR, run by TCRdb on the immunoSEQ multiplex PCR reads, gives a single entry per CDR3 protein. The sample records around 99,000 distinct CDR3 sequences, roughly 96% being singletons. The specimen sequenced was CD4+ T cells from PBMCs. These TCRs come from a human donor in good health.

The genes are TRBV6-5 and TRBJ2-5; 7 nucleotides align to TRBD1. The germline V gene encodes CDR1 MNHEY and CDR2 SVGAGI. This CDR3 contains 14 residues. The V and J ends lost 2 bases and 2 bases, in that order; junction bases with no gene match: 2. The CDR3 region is CASSYLDRQETQYF. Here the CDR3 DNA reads TGTGCCAGCAGTTACCTGGACAGGCAAGAGACCCAGTACTTC.

The CDR3: CASRRLAGWPGELFF. The CDR3 DNA reads as TGTGCCAGCAGAAGACTAGCGGGGTGGCCCGGGGAGCTGTTTTTT. The rearrangement uses TRBV12-3 or TRBV12-4 and TRBJ2-2, with TRBD2 matching over 11 bases. Germline trimming cut 6 bases from V and 6 bases from J; bases unmatched to any gene: 6. This CDR3 is built from 15 residues.

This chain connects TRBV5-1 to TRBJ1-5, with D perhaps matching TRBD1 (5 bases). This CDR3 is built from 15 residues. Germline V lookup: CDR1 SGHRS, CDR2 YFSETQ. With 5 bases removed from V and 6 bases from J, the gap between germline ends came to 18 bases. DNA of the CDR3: TGCGCCAGCAGTTGGCAGTCAGGGTTGGGTCAGCCCCAGCATTTT. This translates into CASSWQSGLGQPQHF.

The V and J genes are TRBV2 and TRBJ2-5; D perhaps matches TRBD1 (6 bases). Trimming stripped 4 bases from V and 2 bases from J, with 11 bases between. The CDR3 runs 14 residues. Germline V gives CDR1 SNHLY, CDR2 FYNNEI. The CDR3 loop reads CASSVYRDQETQYF. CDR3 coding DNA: TGTGCCAGCAGTGTATACAGGGATCAAGAGACCCAGTACTTC. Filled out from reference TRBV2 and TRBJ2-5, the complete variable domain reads EPEVTQTPSHQVTQMGQEVILRCVPISNHLYFYWYRQILGQKVEFLVSFYNNEISEKSEIFDDQFSVERPDGSNFTLKIRSTKLEDSAMYFCASSVYRDQETQYFGPGTRLLVL.

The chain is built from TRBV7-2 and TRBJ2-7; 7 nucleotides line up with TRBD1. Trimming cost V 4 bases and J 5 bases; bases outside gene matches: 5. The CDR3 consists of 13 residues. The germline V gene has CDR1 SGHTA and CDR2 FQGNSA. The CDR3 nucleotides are TGTGCCAGCAGCTCCAGGGGGAGACACGAGCAGTACTTC. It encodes CASSSRGRHEQYF. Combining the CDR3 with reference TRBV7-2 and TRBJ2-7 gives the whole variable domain GAGVSQSPSNKVTEKGKDVELRCDPISGHTALYWYRQSLGQGLEFLIYFQGNSAPDKSGLPSDRFSAERTGGSVSTLTIQRTQQEDSAVYLCASSSRGRHEQYFGPGTRLTVT.

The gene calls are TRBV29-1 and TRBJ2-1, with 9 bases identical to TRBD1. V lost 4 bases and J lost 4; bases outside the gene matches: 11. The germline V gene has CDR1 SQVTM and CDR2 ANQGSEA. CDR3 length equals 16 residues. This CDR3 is CSVVFIPGQGYNEQFF. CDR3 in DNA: TGCAGCGTTGTGTTTATCCCAGGACAGGGGTACAATGAGCAGTTCTTC.

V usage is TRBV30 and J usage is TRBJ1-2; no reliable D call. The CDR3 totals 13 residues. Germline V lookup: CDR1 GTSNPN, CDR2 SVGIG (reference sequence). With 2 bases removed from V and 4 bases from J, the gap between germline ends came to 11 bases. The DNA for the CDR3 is TGTGCCTGGAGTCCTCGCCAGTCCTATGGCTACACCTTC. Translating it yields CAWSPRQSYGYTF.

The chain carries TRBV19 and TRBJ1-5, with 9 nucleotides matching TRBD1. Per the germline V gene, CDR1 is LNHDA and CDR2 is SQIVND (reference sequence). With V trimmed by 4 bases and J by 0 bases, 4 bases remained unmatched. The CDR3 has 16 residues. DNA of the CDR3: TGTGCCAGTAGTACCAGGACAGGGGTTAGCAATCAGCCCCAGCATTTT. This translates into CASSTRTGVSNQPQHF.

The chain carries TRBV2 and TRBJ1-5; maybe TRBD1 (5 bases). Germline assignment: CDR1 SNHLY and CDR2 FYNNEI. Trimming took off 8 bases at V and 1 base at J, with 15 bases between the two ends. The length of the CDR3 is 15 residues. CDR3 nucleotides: TGTGCCAGCGGGAGGCAGGGCTCCAGCAATCAGCCCCAGCATTTT. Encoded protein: CASGRQGSSNQPQHF.

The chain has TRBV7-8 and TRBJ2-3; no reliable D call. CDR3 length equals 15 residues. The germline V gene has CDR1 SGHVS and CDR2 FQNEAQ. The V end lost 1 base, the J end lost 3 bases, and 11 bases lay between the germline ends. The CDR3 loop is CASSLDYVGTDTQYF. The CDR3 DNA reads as TGTGCCAGCAGCTTAGATTATGTTGGGACAGATACGCAGTATTTT. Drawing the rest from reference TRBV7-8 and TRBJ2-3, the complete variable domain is GAGVSQSPRYKVAKRGQDVALRCDPISGHVSLFWYQQALGQGPEFLTYFQNEAQLDKSGLPSDRFFAERPEGSVSTLKIQRTQQEDSAVYLCASSLDYVGTDTQYFGPGTRLTVL.

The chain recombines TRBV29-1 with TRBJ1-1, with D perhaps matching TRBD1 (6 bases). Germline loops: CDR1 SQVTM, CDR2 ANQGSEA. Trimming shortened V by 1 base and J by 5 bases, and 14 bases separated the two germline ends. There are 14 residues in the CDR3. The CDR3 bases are TGCAGCGTTGAAGCAGGGGCTTTAGGAACTGAAGCTTTCTTT. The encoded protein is CSVEAGALGTEAFF.

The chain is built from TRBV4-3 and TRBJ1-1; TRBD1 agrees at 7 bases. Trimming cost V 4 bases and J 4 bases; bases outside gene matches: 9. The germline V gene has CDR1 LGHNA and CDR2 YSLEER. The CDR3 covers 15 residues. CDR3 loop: CASSPLTGSTTEAFF. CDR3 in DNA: TGCGCCAGCAGCCCGTTGACAGGGTCTACCACTGAAGCTTTCTTT.

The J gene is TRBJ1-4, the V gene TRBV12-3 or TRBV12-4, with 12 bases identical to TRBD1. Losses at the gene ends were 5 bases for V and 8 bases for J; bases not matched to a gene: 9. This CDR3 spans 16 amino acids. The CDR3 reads CASSPGQGARSEKLFF. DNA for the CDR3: TGTGCCAGCAGTCCGGGACAGGGGGCGAGATCCGAAAAACTGTTTTTT.

CDR3: CASSLETGVEQYF. CDR3 in DNA: TGTGCCAGCAGCTTAGAGACAGGGGTCGAGCAGTACTTC. The rearrangement joins TRBV7-2 to TRBJ2-7, with TRBD1 matching over 8 bases. The germline V gene has CDR1 SGHTA and CDR2 FQGNSA. The CDR3 length is 13 residues. The ends lost 1 base at V and 6 bases at J; junction bases unmatched: 2.

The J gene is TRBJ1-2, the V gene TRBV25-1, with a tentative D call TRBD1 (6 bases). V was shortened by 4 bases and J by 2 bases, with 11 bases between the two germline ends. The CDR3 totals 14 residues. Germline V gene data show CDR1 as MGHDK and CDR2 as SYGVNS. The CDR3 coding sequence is TGTGCCAGCAGTGTTCGGGGGGCGAACTATGGCTACACCTTC. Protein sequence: CASSVRGANYGYTF.

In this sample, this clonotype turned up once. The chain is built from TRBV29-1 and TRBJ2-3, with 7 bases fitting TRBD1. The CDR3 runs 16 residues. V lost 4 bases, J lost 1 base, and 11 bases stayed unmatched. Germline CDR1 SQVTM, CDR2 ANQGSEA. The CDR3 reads CSVASDRVSGTDTQYF. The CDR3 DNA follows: TGCAGCGTTGCTTCCGACAGGGTCTCTGGCACAGATACGCAGTATTTT.

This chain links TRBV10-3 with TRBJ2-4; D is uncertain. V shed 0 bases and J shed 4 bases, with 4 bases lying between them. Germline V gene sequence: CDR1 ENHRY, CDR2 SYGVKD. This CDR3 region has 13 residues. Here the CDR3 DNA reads TGTGCCATCAGTGAGTCGCAGAAAAACATTCAGTACTTC. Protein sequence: CAISESQKNIQYF.

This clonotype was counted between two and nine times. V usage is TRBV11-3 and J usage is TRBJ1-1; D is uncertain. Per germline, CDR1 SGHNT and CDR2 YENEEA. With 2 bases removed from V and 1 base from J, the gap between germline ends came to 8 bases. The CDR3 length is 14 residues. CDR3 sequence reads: CASSLTRGNTEAFF. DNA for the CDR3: TGTGCCAGCAGCTTAACCCGTGGGAACACTGAAGCTTTCTTT.

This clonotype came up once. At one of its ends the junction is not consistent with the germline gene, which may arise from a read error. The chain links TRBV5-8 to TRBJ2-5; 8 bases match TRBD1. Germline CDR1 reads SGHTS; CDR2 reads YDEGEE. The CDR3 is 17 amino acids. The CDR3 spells CASSPLLPDRDQETQYF. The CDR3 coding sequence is TGTGCCAGCAGCCCTCTCCTACCGGACAGGGACCAAGAGACCCAATACTTC.

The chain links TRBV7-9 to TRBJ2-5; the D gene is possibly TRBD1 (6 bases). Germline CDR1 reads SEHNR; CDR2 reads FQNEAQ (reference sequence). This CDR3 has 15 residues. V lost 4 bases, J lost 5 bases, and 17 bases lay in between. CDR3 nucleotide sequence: TGTGCCAGCAGCTCAGGACGCGAAAGGGGGGAGACCCAGTACTTC. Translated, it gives CASSSGRERGETQYF.

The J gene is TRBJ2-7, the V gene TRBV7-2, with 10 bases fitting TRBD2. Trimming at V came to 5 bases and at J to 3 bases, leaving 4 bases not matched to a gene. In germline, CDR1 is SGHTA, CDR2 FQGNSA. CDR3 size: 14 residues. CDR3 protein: CASSVSGRDYEQYF. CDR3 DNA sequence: TGTGCCAGCAGCGTCAGCGGGAGGGACTACGAGCAGTACTTC. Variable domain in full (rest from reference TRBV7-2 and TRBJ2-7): GAGVSQSPSNKVTEKGKDVELRCDPISGHTALYWYRQSLGQGLEFLIYFQGNSAPDKSGLPSDRFSAERTGGSVSTLTIQRTQQEDSAVYLCASSVSGRDYEQYFGPGTRLTVT.

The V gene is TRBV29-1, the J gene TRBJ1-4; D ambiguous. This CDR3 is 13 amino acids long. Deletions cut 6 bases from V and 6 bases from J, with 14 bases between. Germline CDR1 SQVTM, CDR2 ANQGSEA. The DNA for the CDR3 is TGCAGCGTGCGTGTCGCGCTCCATGAAAAACTGTTTTTT. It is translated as CSVRVALHEKLFF.

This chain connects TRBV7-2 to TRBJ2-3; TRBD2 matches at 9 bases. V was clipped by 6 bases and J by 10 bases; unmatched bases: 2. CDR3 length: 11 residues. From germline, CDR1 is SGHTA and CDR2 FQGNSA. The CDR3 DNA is TGTGCCAGCAGTGCGGGGGGGGCGCAGTATTTT. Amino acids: CASSAGGAQYF.

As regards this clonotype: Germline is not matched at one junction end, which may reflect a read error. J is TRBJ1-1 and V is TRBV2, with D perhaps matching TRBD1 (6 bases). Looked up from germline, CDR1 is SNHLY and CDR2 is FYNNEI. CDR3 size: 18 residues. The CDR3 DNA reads TGTGCCAGCAGTGGCCCCCCCGGAACGGGACAAGCGAACACTGAAGTTTTCTTT. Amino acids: CASSGPPGTGQANTEVFF.

DNA of the CDR3: TGTGCCAGCAGTGACTCCGACAGGGCCACTGAAGCTTTCTTT. Protein product: CASSDSDRATEAFF. The gene calls are TRBV6-4 and TRBJ1-1; 7 bases map to TRBD1. The CDR3 is 14 amino acids. V lost 0 bases, J lost 4 bases, and 2 bases stayed unmatched. CDR1 MRHNA and CDR2 SNTAGT come from the germline V gene.

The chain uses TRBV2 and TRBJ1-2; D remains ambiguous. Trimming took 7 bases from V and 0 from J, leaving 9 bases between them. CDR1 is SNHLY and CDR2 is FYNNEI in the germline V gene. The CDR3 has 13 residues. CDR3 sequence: CASTIVANYGYTF. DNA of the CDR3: TGTGCCAGCACGATCGTCGCTAACTATGGCTACACCTTC.

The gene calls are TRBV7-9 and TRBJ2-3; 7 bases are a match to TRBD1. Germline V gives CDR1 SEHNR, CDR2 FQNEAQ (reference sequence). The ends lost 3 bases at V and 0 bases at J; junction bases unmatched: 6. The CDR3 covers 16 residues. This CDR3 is CASSLGQSHSTDTQYF. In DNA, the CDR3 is TGTGCCAGCAGCTTGGGACAGTCGCATAGCACAGATACGCAGTATTTT.

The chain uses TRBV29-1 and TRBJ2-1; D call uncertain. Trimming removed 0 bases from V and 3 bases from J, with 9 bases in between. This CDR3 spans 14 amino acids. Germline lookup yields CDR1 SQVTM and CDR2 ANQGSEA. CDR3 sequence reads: CSVEEQKFYNEQFF. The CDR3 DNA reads TGCAGCGTTGAAGAACAAAAGTTCTACAATGAGCAGTTCTTC.

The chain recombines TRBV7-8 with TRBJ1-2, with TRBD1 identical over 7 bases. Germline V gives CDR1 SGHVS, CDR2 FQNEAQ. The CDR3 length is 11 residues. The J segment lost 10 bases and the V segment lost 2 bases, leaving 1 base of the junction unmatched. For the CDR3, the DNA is TGTGCCAGCAGCTTAACAGGGGACTACACCTTC. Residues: CASSLTGDYTF.

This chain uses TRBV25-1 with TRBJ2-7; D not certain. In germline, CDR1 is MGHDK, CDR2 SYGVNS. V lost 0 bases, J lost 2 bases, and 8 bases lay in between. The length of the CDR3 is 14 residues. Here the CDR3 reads CASSEYAVPYEQYF. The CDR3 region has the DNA TGTGCCAGCAGTGAATATGCGGTCCCCTACGAGCAGTACTTC.

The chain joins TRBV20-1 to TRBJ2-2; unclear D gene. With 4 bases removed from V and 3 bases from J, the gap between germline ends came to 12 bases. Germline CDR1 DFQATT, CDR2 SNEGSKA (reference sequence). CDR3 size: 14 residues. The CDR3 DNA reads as TGCAGTGCTACGGTGGGGTTCCACACCGGGGAGCTGTTTTTT. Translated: CSATVGFHTGELFF.